The 30 T cell receptor beta chains below all came from one sample that was sequenced in a study of T-cell memory formation after mild COVID-19. TCRdb re-analysed the 5' RACE reads in MiXCR, keeping a single row per CDR3 protein. This sample has 350,000 to 450,000 distinct CDR3 sequences, with 25% to 30% found just once. The sample comprised PBMCs or a T cell subset sorted from them (not recorded which). The receptors here all came from an adult woman who had mild COVID-19 (a few samples of this study predate the infection). Cell type and time point are not known.

The chain links TRBV20-1 to TRBJ2-1; TRBD2 matches at 7 bases. CDR1 DFQATT and CDR2 SNEGSKA come from the germline V gene (reference sequence). The CDR3 loop spans 14 amino acids. Unmatched junction bases numbered 13, after V lost 8 bases and J lost 6 bases. CDR3 in amino acids: CSPWRASGINEQFF. The DNA of the CDR3 is TGCAGTCCGTGGCGGGCTAGCGGAATCAATGAGCAGTTCTTC.

This clonotype occurred a few times. This chain uses TRBV12-3 or TRBV12-4 with TRBJ1-5; D not certain. This CDR3 contains 15 residues. Deletions cut 3 bases from V and 4 bases from J, with 13 bases between. This chain's CDR3 is CASSFNSGKNQPQHF. CDR3 in DNA: TGTGCCAGCAGTTTTAATTCGGGTAAGAATCAGCCCCAGCATTTT.

This chain joins TRBV7-6 and TRBJ2-7, with TRBD2 matching over 11 bases. Germline CDR1 SGHVS, CDR2 FNYEAQ. Losses at the gene ends were 4 bases for V and 4 bases for J; bases not matched to a gene: 9. CDR3 size: 16 residues. The CDR3 sequence is CASSWVPGLAAYEQYF. The DNA for the CDR3 is TGTGCCAGCAGCTGGGTACCGGGACTAGCGGCTTACGAGCAGTACTTC.

This clonotype showed up just a few times. The rearrangement links TRBV12-3 or TRBV12-4 to TRBJ2-1; D is perhaps TRBD1 (5 bases). V shed 2 bases and J shed 6 bases, with 11 bases lying between them. The CDR3 contains 14 residues. CDR3 residues: CASSLSPQGNEQFF. In DNA form, the CDR3 reads TGTGCCAGCAGTTTAAGTCCGCAGGGCAATGAGCAGTTCTTC.

This clonotype appeared a few times. Here the CDR3 DNA reads TGTGCCAGCAGCCGCCGAAGGGCACAAGAGACCCAGTACTTC. The encoded protein is CASSRRRAQETQYF. The rearrangement links TRBV7-2 to TRBJ2-5, with D uncertain. This CDR3 comprises 14 residues. Trimming took off 5 bases at V and 2 bases at J, with 12 bases between the two ends. Looked up from germline, CDR1 is SGHTA and CDR2 is FQGNSA.

This clonotype has just a few counts. V and J are TRBV20-1 and TRBJ2-5; TRBD1 agrees at 9 bases. Germline V CDR1 and CDR2: DFQATT, SNEGSKA (reference sequence). The junction had 6 bases not matched to a gene; V was cut back by 5 bases and J by 5 bases. The CDR3 consists of 13 residues. Written as DNA, the CDR3 is TGCAGTGCTGAACAGGGGGCTTGGGAGACCCAGTACTTC. Translation: CSAEQGAWETQYF.

The chain has TRBV19 and TRBJ1-2, with TRBD1 matching over 10 bases. Germline CDR1 is LNHDA and CDR2 is SQIVND (reference sequence). The trim removed 6 bases at V and 7 bases at J, leaving 8 bases unmatched. The CDR3 runs to 14 residues. The CDR3 sequence: CASSPGQGLGGYTF. CDR3 nucleotide sequence: TGTGCCAGTAGCCCGGGACAGGGGTTAGGTGGCTACACCTTC.

In this sample, this clonotype turned up many times. The rearrangement uses TRBV7-6 and TRBJ2-1; D gene unclear. CDR3 size: 15 residues. Germline CDR1 and CDR2: SGHVS and FNYEAQ. Trimming removed 2 bases from V and 2 bases from J, with 10 bases in between. DNA for the CDR3: TGTGCCAGCAGCTTAACCCTCGGTACCTACAATGAGCAGTTCTTC. Its protein product is CASSLTLGTYNEQFF.

This clonotype has a handful of counts. The V and J genes are TRBV12-3 or TRBV12-4 and TRBJ1-3; 7 bases are shared with TRBD1. This CDR3 comprises 15 residues. Trimming cost V 2 bases and J 5 bases; bases outside gene matches: 6. The CDR3 nucleotides are TGTGCCAGCAGTTTACGACAGGGTATGAGAAACACCATATATTTT. Encoded protein: CASSLRQGMRNTIYF.

The table lists this clonotype with many counts. The chain couples TRBV7-8 to TRBJ2-1, with 8 positions matching TRBD1. This CDR3 has 14 residues. Germline lookup yields CDR1 SGHVS and CDR2 FQNEAQ. Losses at the gene ends were 4 bases for V and 8 bases for J; bases not matched to a gene: 7. The CDR3 region is CASSSRTGKDEQFF. As DNA, the CDR3 is TGTGCCAGCAGCTCCCGGACAGGGAAGGATGAGCAGTTCTTC.

The V and J genes are TRBV7-6 and TRBJ2-6; D unclear. The V gene's germline CDR1 is SGHVS and CDR2 FNYEAQ. The CDR3 is made up of 16 amino acids. V dropped 0 bases and J dropped 3 bases, with 9 bases sitting between them. CDR3 sequence reads: CASSLAKGGGANVLTF. CDR3 nucleotides: TGTGCCAGCAGCTTAGCGAAGGGTGGTGGGGCCAACGTCCTGACTTTC.

This clonotype has more than one count but fewer than ten. The chain joins TRBV9 to TRBJ2-3; D remains unclear. Trimming pared 0 bases from V and 4 bases from J, leaving 12 bases between. Germline CDR1 and CDR2: SGDLS and YYNGEE. This CDR3 is 15 amino acids long. The chain's CDR3 is CASSVASLGPDTQYF. CDR3 DNA: TGTGCCAGCAGCGTAGCAAGTCTAGGACCAGATACGCAGTATTTT.

The rearrangement links TRBV11-2 to TRBJ2-1; D might be TRBD1 or TRBD2, each matching 6 bases. CDR1 and CDR2 from the germline V gene are SGHAT and FQNNGV. This CDR3 is built from 16 residues. Trimming pared 1 base from V and 9 bases from J, leaving 19 bases between. CDR3 bases: TGTGCCAGCAGCTTAGCTAGGGCCCGGGGGCTTGGTGAGCAGTTCTTC. This encodes CASSLARARGLGEQFF.

This chain links TRBV7-8 with TRBJ2-7, with 7 nucleotides matching TRBD1. Germline values: CDR1 SGHVS, CDR2 FQNEAQ. Germline trimming cut 5 bases from V and 2 bases from J; bases unmatched to any gene: 9. The CDR3 is 15 residues long. CDR3 in DNA: TGTGCCAGCAGCCTCCTCCCCGGGACAGCCTACGAGCAGTACTTC. Residues: CASSLLPGTAYEQYF.

This clonotype was detected a few times. The chain couples TRBV7-9 to TRBJ2-1; D is perhaps TRBD2 (5 bases). The CDR3 is 14 residues long. The V and J ends lost 3 bases and 5 bases respectively, with 11 bases between them. Germline CDR1 and CDR2: SEHNR and FQNEAQ (reference sequence). This CDR3 is CASSFVSGHNEQFF. The CDR3 nucleotides are TGTGCCAGCAGCTTCGTCAGCGGTCACAATGAGCAGTTCTTC. Full variable domain (missing parts from reference TRBV7-9 and TRBJ2-1): DTGVSQNPRHKITKRGQNVTFRCDPISEHNRLYWYRQTLGQGPEFLTYFQNEAQLEKSRLLSDRFSAERPKGSFSTLEIQRTEQGDSAMYLCASSFVSGHNEQFFGPGTRLTVL.

The chain joins TRBV5-6 to TRBJ2-1; D is perhaps TRBD1 (6 bases). Germline V gene data show CDR1 as SGHDT and CDR2 as YYEEEE. V dropped 4 bases and J dropped 5 bases, with 19 bases sitting between them. The CDR3 totals 16 residues. In DNA form, the CDR3 reads TGTGCCAGCAGCCTTGTGGGGGCACGGCTTGACAATGAGCAGTTCTTC. It codes for CASSLVGARLDNEQFF.

The gene calls are TRBV5-1 and TRBJ1-1; 7 bases agree with TRBD1. Unmatched junction bases numbered 0, after V lost 3 bases and J lost 7 bases. Per the germline V gene, CDR1 is SGHRS and CDR2 is YFSETQ. This CDR3 has 11 residues. This chain's CDR3 is CASSSGGEAFF. CDR3 nucleotide sequence: TGCGCCAGCAGCTCAGGGGGTGAAGCTTTCTTT.

This chain links TRBV25-1 with TRBJ2-3; no firm D call. V dropped 7 bases and J dropped 0 bases, with 8 bases sitting between them. Looked up from germline, CDR1 is MGHDK and CDR2 is SYGVNS. The CDR3 consists of 13 residues. The CDR3 sequence is CASTQTSTDTQYF. CDR3 in DNA: TGTGCCAGCACACAGACTAGCACAGATACGCAGTATTTT.

The rearrangement uses TRBV6-2 or TRBV6-3 and TRBJ2-6; D gene ambiguous. Per the germline V gene, CDR1 is MNHEY and CDR2 is SVGEGT. V was trimmed by 2 bases and J by 2 bases, leaving 13 bases between them. This CDR3 spans 17 amino acids. The CDR3 loop reads CASSYPVGVTGANVLTF. CDR3 nucleotides: TGTGCCAGCAGTTACCCAGTTGGAGTAACTGGGGCCAACGTCCTGACTTTC.

The table lists this clonotype with a few counts. The V and J genes are TRBV24-1 and TRBJ1-5; perhaps TRBD1 as D (6 bases). Per the germline V gene, CDR1 is KGHDR and CDR2 is SFDVKD. The CDR3 spans 13 residues. V gave up 5 bases and J gave up 7 bases, with 11 bases separating them. CDR3 amino acids: CATSVGGRQPQHF. In DNA form, the CDR3 reads TGTGCCACCAGTGTCGGGGGCCGGCAGCCCCAGCATTTT.

This clonotype came up a few times. The genes are TRBV2 and TRBJ2-7; 8 bases are shared with TRBD1. The CDR3 sequence is 14 residues long. Germline V gene sequence: CDR1 SNHLY, CDR2 FYNNEI. Trimming removed 8 bases from V and 4 bases from J; junction bases left unmatched: 10. This CDR3 reads CASGDDRGSYEQYF. DNA for the CDR3: TGTGCCAGCGGAGACGACAGGGGATCGTACGAGCAGTACTTC.

This clonotype appeared once. The CDR3, as DNA: TGCGCCAGCAGGCTCGGGGTTGGCTACACCTTC. Amino acids: CASRLGVGYTF. This chain connects TRBV4-1 to TRBJ1-2; D not certain. Germline CDR1 is MGHRA and CDR2 is YSYEKL. This CDR3 contains 11 residues. V lost 6 bases and J 7 bases, leaving 9 bases between the germline ends.

In its sample, this clonotype was seen many times. The rearrangement links TRBV5-1 to TRBJ2-7; 13 bases align to TRBD2. The length of the CDR3 is 15 residues. Per germline, CDR1 SGHRS and CDR2 YFSETQ. Trimming took 7 bases from V and 0 from J; bases not matched to a gene: 4. CDR3 sequence reads: CASGLAGATSYEQYF. CDR3 sequence (DNA): TGCGCCAGCGGACTAGCGGGGGCCACCTCCTACGAGCAGTACTTC.

V gene TRBV10-1 combines with J gene TRBJ2-7, with 8 positions matching TRBD1. Per the germline V gene, CDR1 is WNHNN and CDR2 is SYGVQD (reference sequence). V gave up 7 bases and J gave up 3 bases; unmatched junction bases: 14. The length of the CDR3 is 16 residues. In nucleotides, the CDR3 is TGCGCCAGCAATTCTAACCTAGGGACAGGTCTCTACGAGCAGTACTTC. Translated, it gives CASNSNLGTGLYEQYF.

The chain uses TRBV20-1 and TRBJ2-1, with TRBD2 identical over 9 bases. The germline V gene has CDR1 DFQATT and CDR2 SNEGSKA (reference sequence). The CDR3 extends over 14 amino acids. J gave up 0 bases and V 8 bases, and 5 bases lay outside the gene matches. The CDR3 is CSKRAGGSYNEQFF. The CDR3, as DNA: TGCAGTAAACGAGCGGGGGGCTCCTACAATGAGCAGTTCTTC.

This clonotype has only a few counts. The chain recombines TRBV4-1 with TRBJ2-1; 10 bases fit TRBD2. V shed 3 bases, J shed 10 bases, and the junction held 9 bases outside the gene matches. The V gene's germline CDR1 is MGHRA and CDR2 YSYEKL. The CDR3 sequence is 15 residues long. The chain's CDR3 is CASSQQLAGTWEQFF. CDR3 coding DNA: TGCGCCAGCAGCCAGCAACTAGCGGGAACGTGGGAGCAGTTCTTC.

This clonotype turned up a few times. This chain uses TRBV3-1 with TRBJ2-3; tentative D call: TRBD2 (6 bases). Trimming pared 7 bases from V and 0 bases from J, leaving 17 bases between. CDR1 and CDR2 from the germline V gene are LGHDT and YNNKEL (reference sequence). The CDR3 has 16 residues. CDR3 in amino acids: CASTRRGGSSTDTQYF. DNA for the CDR3: TGTGCCAGCACCCGGCGGGGCGGGTCTAGCACAGATACGCAGTATTTT.

The sample holds a few counts of this clonotype. The chain employs TRBV4-1 and TRBJ1-5; 8 bases match TRBD1. This CDR3 spans 17 amino acids. Germline V gene lookup returns CDR1 MGHRA and CDR2 YSYEKL. The J segment lost 0 bases and the V segment lost 4 bases, leaving 8 bases of the junction unmatched. CDR3 loop: CASSPRTGSFSNQPQHF. CDR3 nucleotides: TGCGCCAGCAGCCCGAGGACAGGGTCTTTTAGCAATCAGCCCCAGCATTTT.

DNA of the CDR3: TGCAGCGTTGAAGGCACAGGGTCGGTCTATGGCTACACCTTC. It is translated as CSVEGTGSVYGYTF. V is TRBV29-1 and J is TRBJ1-2; a possible D gene is TRBD1 (6 bases). V lost 1 base and J lost 4, with 13 bases in between. The V gene's germline CDR1 is SQVTM and CDR2 ANQGSEA. The CDR3 is made up of 14 amino acids.

This clonotype was picked up a small number of times. V gene TRBV12-3 or TRBV12-4 combines with J gene TRBJ2-2; the match to TRBD1 covers 8 bases. The length of the CDR3 is 13 residues. Trimming took 6 bases from V and 5 from J; bases not matched to a gene: 2. CDR3 sequence: CASSTGGTGELFF. CDR3 DNA sequence: TGTGCCAGCAGCACAGGGGGAACCGGGGAGCTGTTTTTT.